The T cell receptor beta chain described here comes from a study of blood T cell repertoires in COVID-19. V gave up 2 bases and J gave up 4 bases, with 7 bases separating them. Per germline, CDR1 GTSNPN and CDR2 SVGIG (reference sequence). This CDR3 region has 12 residues. Profiling relied on immunoSEQ multiplex PCR, and the TCRdb table lists in-frame clones only, not all of them. The profile shows 140,000 to 150,000 clones, around 80% of them singletons. The rearrangement links TRBV30 to TRBJ2-3; D is uncertain. This receptor was obtained from a human donor in a cohort sampled during active COVID-19. Sequences were obtained from peripheral blood. CDR3 coding DNA: TGTGCCTGGAGTTCCAGTCCAGATACGCAGTATTTT. This codes for CAWSSSPDTQYF.